What follows are 5 T cell receptor beta chains derived from one specimen sequenced in a study of tumor-infiltrating lymphocytes in primary liver carcinoma. Alongside blood RNA obtained from unsorted whole blood, germline DNA was also extracted. From approximately 0.5 ug of total RNA, TCR beta-specific cDNA was reverse-transcribed using a constant-region primer. Slightly modified ARM-PCR served as the procedure for the TCR beta libraries. These libraries came from three rounds of nested multiplex PCR. It was with TRBV1-TRBV30 forward primers and a C-beta reverse primer that the first two PCR rounds were run, at about 9 cycles each. TCRdb re-called the multiplex PCR reads with MiXCR, one entry per CDR3 protein. The sample yields almost 200,000 distinct CDR3 sequences, about 61% seen once. Specimen: peripheral blood. These receptor sequences come from a woman aged 55-69 years with primary liver carcinoma and hepatitis B virus infection.

Regarding this clonotype: This could be a read error, since a much larger clone is one nucleotide away. This rearrangement joins TRBV5-5 to TRBJ2-1, with D unclear. V was pared by 7 bases and J by 2 bases, with 19 bases between. The germline gives CDR1 SGHKS, CDR2 YYEKEE (reference sequence). This CDR3 is 16 amino acids long. This CDR3 reads CASCNDLVFPYNEQFF. The CDR3 coding sequence is TGTGCCAGCTGCAACGACCTAGTTTTCCCCTACAATGAGCAGTTCTTC.

This clonotype occurred many times. This chain joins TRBV6-5 and TRBJ2-2, with 9 bases identical to TRBD1. CDR3 length: 16 residues. The germline V gene encodes CDR1 MNHEY and CDR2 SVGAGI. V lost 6 bases to trimming and J lost 4 bases; unmatched junction nucleotides: 9. In nucleotides, the CDR3 is TGTGCCAGCAGACCTGGACAGGGGTTGACCACCGGGGAGCTGTTTTTT. Translation gives CASRPGQGLTTGELFF.

The sample holds one count of this clonotype. This CDR3 is missing its conserved last phenylalanine or tryptophan, likely due to a read error. This sequence joins TRBV11-2 and TRBJ1-1, with 10 bases matching TRBD1. This CDR3 is built from 16 residues. Germline-derived CDR1 and CDR2 are SGHAT and FQNNGV. The CDR3 spells CTSSFLTGGGNTEAFS. The CDR3 DNA reads TGTACCAGCAGCTTTCTGACAGGGGGCGGGAACACTGAAGCTTTCTCT.

A few counts support this clonotype. The chain recombines TRBV28 with TRBJ2-7, with TRBD1 identical over 9 bases. CDR1 is MDHEN, CDR2 SYDVKM, per germline. Germline trimming cut 4 bases from V and 1 base from J; bases unmatched to any gene: 8. The CDR3 extends over 16 amino acids. The CDR3, as DNA: TGTGCCAGCAGTTCGTTACGACAGGGGGGTTCCTACGAGCAGTACTTC. Translation gives CASSSLRQGGSYEQYF.

To note about this clonotype: Germline and junction disagree at one end, which may indicate a read error. V and J are TRBV6-5 and TRBJ2-3; D gene unclear. The CDR3 contains 15 residues. Germline loops: CDR1 MNHEY, CDR2 SVGAGI. The DNA for the CDR3 is TGTGCCAGCAGCCCAGGACCCCTCGGAATGGATACGCATTATTTT. Translated, it gives CASSPGPLGMDTHYF.